The 22 T cell receptor beta chains presented below share a single source sample, sequenced in a study of pediatric ulcerative colitis. One to two pinch biopsies were taken from the rectum during colonoscopy. TCRdb keeps only in-frame clones here, not all; method: immunoSEQ multiplex PCR. The repertoire holds about 35,000 clones, with about 81% as singletons. The material sequenced was gut tissue. The origin of the receptors is a boy aged 5-17 years with mild ulcerative colitis.

CDR3 sequence (DNA): TGTGCCAGCAGCGGGCCCGGGACATTGCATTTT. Amino acid sequence: CASSGPGTLHF. The chain combines TRBV2 with TRBJ1-5, with D possibly being TRBD1 (6 bases). Germline V gene sequence: CDR1 SNHLY, CDR2 FYNNEI. V lost 6 bases, J lost 15 bases, and 15 bases lay in between. The CDR3 is 11 amino acids. Full variable domain (remainder filled in from reference TRBV2 and TRBJ1-5): EPEVTQTPSHQVTQMGQEVILRCVPISNHLYFYWYRQILGQKVEFLVSFYNNEISEKSEIFDDQFSVERPDGSNFTLKIRSTKLEDSAMYFCASSGPGTLHFGDGTRLSIL.

The CDR3 nucleotides read TGTGCCACCAGCAGATGGGGACAGATGGCAGAGACCCAGTACTTC. This codes for CATSRWGQMAETQYF. V usage is TRBV15 and J usage is TRBJ2-5; 7 nucleotides line up with TRBD1. Looked up from germline, CDR1 is LNHNV and CDR2 is YYDKDF (reference sequence). Trimming removed 2 bases from V and 4 bases from J; junction bases left unmatched: 7. This CDR3 has 15 amino acids.

V is TRBV2 and J is TRBJ2-4, with 7 bases aligning to TRBD1. Trimming at V came to 0 bases and at J to 4 bases, leaving 9 bases not matched to a gene. Germline V gives CDR1 SNHLY, CDR2 FYNNEI. The CDR3 length is 17 residues. The CDR3, as DNA: TGTGCCAGCAGTGAAGCTATATTGGACAGGTGGAAAAACATTCAGTACTTC. Translated: CASSEAILDRWKNIQYF.

J is TRBJ2-7 and V is TRBV5-1; a possible D gene is TRBD2 (5 bases). This CDR3 is 15 amino acids long. Per the germline V gene, CDR1 is SGHRS and CDR2 is YFSETQ. V was trimmed by 0 bases and J by 5 bases, leaving 15 bases between them. The CDR3: CASSLDPAGQDEQYF. CDR3 DNA sequence: TGCGCCAGCAGCTTGGACCCGGCGGGCCAGGACGAGCAGTACTTC. Full variable domain (missing parts from reference TRBV5-1 and TRBJ2-7): KAGVTQTPRYLIKTRGQQVTLSCSPISGHRSVSWYQQTPGQGLQFLFEYFSETQRNKGNFPGRFSGRQFSNSRSEMNVSTLELGDSALYLCASSLDPAGQDEQYFGPGTRLTVT.

This chain connects TRBV6-5 to TRBJ1-6; unclear D gene. This CDR3 has 13 amino acids. Trimming stripped 6 bases from V and 5 bases from J, with 8 bases between. CDR1 and CDR2 from the germline V gene are MNHEY and SVGAGI. In DNA form, the CDR3 reads TGTGCCAGCAGCCCGGAAAATAATTCACCCCTCCACTTT. Its translation is CASSPENNSPLHF.

J is TRBJ2-3 and V is TRBV5-1, with 8 bases matching TRBD2. The germline V gene encodes CDR1 SGHRS and CDR2 YFSETQ. The trim removed 0 bases at V and 1 base at J, leaving 7 bases unmatched. The length of the CDR3 is 17 residues. In DNA form, the CDR3 reads TGCGCCAGCAGCTTGGGGCCCGGGGGGGCGGGCACAGATACGCAGTATTTT. This encodes CASSLGPGGAGTDTQYF.

The chain is built from TRBV2 and TRBJ2-6, with a weak D call TRBD1 (5 bases). The CDR3 has 17 amino acids. V lost 5 bases to trimming and J lost 0 bases, with 14 bases between them. The germline CDR1 and CDR2 sequences are SNHLY and FYNNEI. The CDR3 nucleotides are TGTGCCAGCAGTCGGACATCCCTTTTCTCTGGGGCCAACGTCCTGACTTTC. Translating gives CASSRTSLFSGANVLTF.

This clone was observed a handful of times. The rearrangement joins TRBV6-6 to TRBJ2-7, with 7 bases lining up with TRBD1. This CDR3 has 16 residues. J was trimmed by 0 bases and V by 4 bases; bases with no gene match: 9. CDR1 and CDR2 from the germline V gene are MNHNY and SVGAGI (reference sequence). This CDR3 is CASSSGRQGHSYEQYF. The CDR3 DNA reads as TGTGCCAGCAGTTCAGGACGACAGGGCCACTCCTACGAGCAGTACTTC.

The rearrangement uses TRBV5-8 and TRBJ1-2, with TRBD1 matching 8 bases. The CDR3 spans 13 residues. Germline CDR1 reads SGHTS; CDR2 reads YDEGEE. The J segment lost 8 bases and the V segment lost 5 bases, leaving 8 bases of the junction unmatched. CDR3 coding DNA: TGTGCCAGCAGGGATCAGGGGGCGGGGGGCTACACCTTC. Protein: CASRDQGAGGYTF.

CDR3 DNA: TGTGCCAGTCACAGGGGCGCAGATACGCAGTATTTT. It is translated as CASHRGADTQYF. The chain employs TRBV5-8 and TRBJ2-3; TRBD1 aligns across 7 bases. Germline V gene sequence: CDR1 SGHTS, CDR2 YDEGEE. Trimming removed 8 bases from V and 4 bases from J; junction bases left unmatched: 4. The CDR3 length is 12 residues. The whole variable domain, filled in from reference TRBV5-8 and TRBJ2-3, reads EAGVTQSPTHLIKTRGQQATLRCSPISGHTSVYWYQQALGLGLQFLLWYDEGEERNRGNFPPRFSGRQFPNYSSELNVNALELEDSALYLCASHRGADTQYFGPGTRLTVL.

This clone appeared once. This chain joins TRBV21-1 and TRBJ2-7; TRBD1, the table's D call, lacks a check against the DNA. TRBV21-1 corresponds to a pseudogene. The CDR3 totals 18 residues. The CDR3 DNA sequence: TGTGCCAGCAGCAAGGGGGGACAGTCTCCCCCAAGCTCCTACGAGCAGTACTTC. Translation gives CASSKGGQSPPSSYEQYF.

The chain links TRBV29-1 to TRBJ1-2; 7 positions agree with TRBD1. In germline, CDR1 is SQVTM, CDR2 ANQGSEA. This CDR3 spans 15 amino acids. V shed 3 bases and J 8 bases; nucleotides not matched to a gene: 15. The chain's CDR3 is CSVDRGGLYNEGYTF. CDR3 bases: TGCAGCGTTGACAGGGGGGGACTATATAACGAGGGCTACACCTTC. Variable domain in full (rest from reference TRBV29-1 and TRBJ1-2): SAVISQKPSRDICQRGTSLTIQCQVDSQVTMMFWYRQQPGQSLTLIATANQGSEATYESGFVIDKFPISRPNLTFSTLTVSNMSPEDSSIYLCSVDRGGLYNEGYTFGSGTRLTVV.

The chain couples TRBV5-4 to TRBJ2-1; weak D call: TRBD2 (5 bases). CDR1 and CDR2 (germline): SGHNT, YYREEE (reference sequence). Trimming removed 9 bases at V and 7 bases at J, with 14 bases between. This CDR3 contains 12 residues. CDR3 sequence: CAIRLRGNEQFF. The DNA of the CDR3 is TGTGCCATCCGACTAAGAGGGAATGAGCAGTTCTTC.

On this clone: Germline is not matched at one junction end, which may reflect a read error. The CDR3 spells CASSQRTSGELFF. The CDR3 nucleotides read TGTGCTAGCAGCCAGCGGACCTCCGGGGAGCTGTTTTTT. The chain couples TRBV7-7 to TRBJ2-2; tentatively, D is TRBD2 (5 bases). Germline V CDR1 and CDR2: SSHAT, FNYEAQ (reference sequence). There are 13 residues in the CDR3.

The rearrangement links TRBV5-1 to TRBJ1-1, with TRBD1 matching 7 bases. Trimming took 2 bases from V and 3 from J; bases not matched to a gene: 4. This CDR3 is built from 14 residues. Germline V gene lookup returns CDR1 SGHRS and CDR2 YFSETQ. The CDR3 nucleotides are TGCGCCAGCAGCTTAGGGGGCGCGCACACTGAAGCTTTCTTT. It yields the protein CASSLGGAHTEAFF.

The chain couples TRBV4-1 to TRBJ2-7; D might be TRBD1 (6 bases). The CDR3 runs 19 residues. Looked up from germline, CDR1 is MGHRA and CDR2 is YSYEKL. Deletions cut 4 bases from V and 2 bases from J, with 27 bases between. CDR3 in DNA: TGCGCCAGCAGCCCCCCAGGGCCGTTCAGGGGCATTCGGGCCTACGAGCAGTACTTC. Translated, it gives CASSPPGPFRGIRAYEQYF.

DNA for the CDR3: TGCGCCAGCAGCTCCGGACAGGGAACTAACTATGGCTACACCTTC. Amino acid sequence: CASSSGQGTNYGYTF. V is TRBV5-1 and J is TRBJ1-2; 8 nucleotides agree with TRBD1. The CDR3 consists of 15 residues. Germline assignment: CDR1 SGHRS and CDR2 YFSETQ. Trimming took 3 bases from V and 0 from J; bases not matched to a gene: 4.

The rearrangement joins TRBV5-4 to TRBJ2-7; 12 nucleotides line up with TRBD2. From germline, CDR1 is SGHNT and CDR2 YYREEE (reference sequence). This CDR3 has 16 residues. Losses at the gene ends were 7 bases for V and 3 bases for J; bases not matched to a gene: 11. CDR3 residues: CASAMTSGGSLYEQYF. The DNA of the CDR3 is TGTGCCAGCGCCATGACTAGCGGGGGTTCCCTCTACGAGCAGTACTTC.

This chain uses TRBV20-1 with TRBJ2-2; D not resolved. The ends were cut back, 6 bases at V and 6 bases at J, with 8 bases in the middle. The germline CDR1 and CDR2 sequences are DFQATT and SNEGSKA (reference sequence). This CDR3 has 11 residues. Here the CDR3 reads CSARGPGELFF. The CDR3 DNA reads as TGCAGTGCCCGCGGACCCGGGGAGCTGTTTTTT.

V usage is TRBV4-1 and J usage is TRBJ2-3, with TRBD1 matching over 7 bases. This CDR3 region has 17 residues. Germline V gene sequence: CDR1 MGHRA, CDR2 YSYEKL. After removal of 4 bases from V and 2 bases from J, the junction contained 12 bases not matched to a gene. CDR3 nucleotides: TGCGCCAGCAGCCCCAAGCTCCGACAGGGCCCCACAGATACGCAGTATTTT. This gives the protein CASSPKLRQGPTDTQYF.

The CDR3 region is CASSILAGTDTQYF. Here the CDR3 DNA reads TGTGCCAGTAGTATCCTAGCGGGGACAGATACGCAGTATTTT. V and J are TRBV19 and TRBJ2-3, with TRBD2 matching over 9 bases. This CDR3 comprises 14 residues. Germline CDR1 LNHDA, CDR2 SQIVND (reference sequence). The V and J ends lost 3 bases and 3 bases, in that order; junction bases with no gene match: 1.

The gene calls are TRBV30 and TRBJ2-7; no clear D gene. Germline lookup yields CDR1 GTSNPN and CDR2 SVGIG (reference sequence). CDR3 length: 13 residues. V lost 2 bases and J 11 bases, leaving 19 bases between the germline ends. The CDR3 DNA reads as TGTGCCTGGAGTTTCGGTCACCGGGCAAAGGAGTACTTC. Protein: CAWSFGHRAKEYF.